This T cell receptor beta chain was documented in a study of blood T cells in healthy people across ages. Turning to the study itself: About one barcoded beta molecule was captured per two T cells (by template switching).

Notes on this clonotype: A much larger clone sits a single nucleotide away, making a read error possible.

A second 7 to 11 cycle PCR used barcoded and J-beta primers. TCRdb analysed the 5' RACE reads with MiXCR anew, one entry per CDR3 protein. The sample gives approximately 1,700,000 distinct CDR3 sequences, 30% to 40% of which show up once; under 30% is in the top ten. Total RNA extracted from each sample amounted to at least 6 micrograms. From germline, CDR1 is SGHVS and CDR2 FQNEAQ. This CDR3 region has 13 residues. Sequencing input: blood. J is TRBJ2-1 and V is TRBV7-8; 7 bases line up with TRBD1. The receptor was isolated from a human donor in good health. The CDR3 reads CASSLVGGSERFF. The CDR3 nucleotides are TGTGCCAGCAGCTTAGTAGGGGGCAGTGAGCGGTTCTTC.